These 31 T cell receptor beta chains share one sample of origin, sequenced in a study of T cell responses to AZD1222 COVID-19 vaccine. This table comes from immunoSEQ multiplex PCR, and its TCRdb copy is limited to in-frame clones, with some not included. The table includes about 96,000 clones, 80% to 90% detected once. The source was peripheral blood, collected on day 0 of AZD1222 vaccination. The receptors come from an adult in good health.

The genes are TRBV5-1 and TRBJ1-1; the D is unclear. V was clipped by 1 base and J by 1 base, with 8 bases between them. There are 14 residues in the CDR3. CDR1 SGHRS and CDR2 YFSETQ come from the germline V gene. The CDR3, as DNA: TGCGCCAGCAGCTTGAGTCCGGGGAACACTGAAGCTTTCTTT. As protein: CASSLSPGNTEAFF.

Only one count was recorded for this clone. The V call is TRBV3-1 (or the pseudogene TRBV3-2), the J call TRBJ1-6; maybe TRBD1 (5 bases). Trimming stripped 0 bases from V and 10 bases from J, with 10 bases between. The CDR3 totals 14 residues. Germline V gene sequence: CDR1 LGHDT, CDR2 YNNKEL (reference sequence). The CDR3 DNA follows: TGTGCCAGCAGCCAAGATTGGGGGAGGTCACCCCTCCACTTT. Protein: CASSQDWGRSPLHF.

The rearrangement joins TRBV11-2 to TRBJ1-6; D call uncertain. Germline CDR1 SGHAT, CDR2 FQNNGV. The CDR3 is 15 amino acids. Trimming cost V 4 bases and J 7 bases, with 14 bases left between them. The CDR3, as DNA: TGTGCCAGCAGCTGGACCGCGAAAAGCAATTCACCCCTCCACTTT. This codes for CASSWTAKSNSPLHF.

The genes are TRBV9 and TRBJ2-5; unclear D gene. Germline V gene data show CDR1 as SGDLS and CDR2 as YYNGEE. The CDR3 sequence is 15 residues long. Trimming removed 0 bases from V and 4 bases from J, with 13 bases in between. CDR3 bases: TGTGCCAGCAGCGTAGCTACGAGCTGGGGAGAGACCCAGTACTTC. Its translation: CASSVATSWGETQYF. The variable domain in full, with the rest retrieved from reference TRBV9 and TRBJ2-5, is DSGVTQTPKHLITATGQRVTLRCSPRSGDLSVYWYQQSLDQGLQFLIQYYNGEERAKGNILERFSAQQFPDLHSELNLSSLELGDSALYFCASSVATSWGETQYFGPGTRLLVL.

The rearrangement uses TRBV2 and TRBJ1-1; 7 bases agree with TRBD1. The CDR3 length is 14 residues. The germline gives CDR1 SNHLY, CDR2 FYNNEI. V lost 7 bases and J lost 3; bases outside the gene matches: 8. The DNA for the CDR3 is TGTGCCAGCATCCAGGACAGGACAGACACTGAAGCTTTCTTT. This encodes CASIQDRTDTEAFF.

This chain joins TRBV7-8 and TRBJ1-2, with a tentative D call TRBD1 (5 bases). Germline V gives CDR1 SGHVS, CDR2 FQNEAQ. CDR3 size: 14 residues. Trimming removed 4 bases at V and 7 bases at J, with 16 bases between. The CDR3 spells CASSYRDARSGYTF. The CDR3 coding sequence is TGTGCCAGCAGCTACCGGGACGCCAGAAGTGGCTACACCTTC.

This chain joins TRBV2 and TRBJ2-1; D is ambiguous. CDR1 and CDR2 from the germline V gene are SNHLY and FYNNEI. The ends were cut back, 6 bases at V and 5 bases at J, with 14 bases in the middle. The CDR3 extends over 14 amino acids. The CDR3, as DNA: TGTGCCAGCAGAGGTGAGACAAGAAACAATGAGCAGTTCTTC. Its translation is CASRGETRNNEQFF. Combining the CDR3 with reference TRBV2 and TRBJ2-1 gives the whole variable domain EPEVTQTPSHQVTQMGQEVILRCVPISNHLYFYWYRQILGQKVEFLVSFYNNEISEKSEIFDDQFSVERPDGSNFTLKIRSTKLEDSAMYFCASRGETRNNEQFFGPGTRLTVL.

About this clone itself: A junction boundary mismatches the germline segment, possibly from a read error. This rearrangement joins TRBV5-5 to TRBJ2-1, with D possibly being TRBD1 (6 bases). CDR3 length: 15 residues. Germline V gene data show CDR1 as SGHKS and CDR2 as YYEKEE (reference sequence). The CDR3 DNA follows: TGTGCCAGCAGCCTTACTCTGGTTTCGACAGGACACCAGGTCTTC. Its protein product is CASSLTLVSTGHQVF. Based on the CDR3 plus reference TRBV5-5 and TRBJ2-1, the full variable domain is DAGVTQSPTHLIKTRGQQVTLRCSPISGHKSVSWYQQVLGQGPQFIFQYYEKEERGRGNFPDRFSARQFPNYSSELNVNALLLGDSALYLCASSLTLVSTGHQVFGPGTRLTVL.

This clone appeared once. The chain links TRBV27 to TRBJ2-7; TRBD2 might be the D (6 bases). This CDR3 contains 14 residues. The germline CDR1 and CDR2 sequences are MNHEY and SMNVEV (reference sequence). Trimming removed 2 bases from V and 5 bases from J, with 13 bases in between. CDR3 in DNA: TGTGCCAGCAGTTTAATGCGGGGAAGCCACGAGCAGTACTTC. Translated: CASSLMRGSHEQYF.

The chain has TRBV6-5 and TRBJ2-7, with D possibly called TRBD1 or TRBD2 (5 bases each). Trimming shortened V by 6 bases and J by 3 bases, and 15 bases separated the two germline ends. From germline, CDR1 is MNHEY and CDR2 SVGAGI. The CDR3 covers 14 residues. The CDR3 region is CASSRDQGVYEQYF. CDR3 nucleotide sequence: TGTGCCAGCAGCCGAGACCAGGGAGTCTACGAGCAGTACTTC.

This clone was observed a few times. The chain links TRBV5-1 to TRBJ2-2; no clear D gene. The CDR3 is made up of 14 amino acids. CDR1 and CDR2 from the germline V gene are SGHRS and YFSETQ. Trimming pared 3 bases from V and 5 bases from J, leaving 11 bases between. Written as DNA, the CDR3 is TGCGCCAGCAGCTCGGTCGATGCGACCGGGGAGCTGTTTTTT. Its protein product is CASSSVDATGELFF.

This chain uses TRBV6-5 with TRBJ2-7; TRBD1 or TRBD2 may be the D gene (5 bases each). Germline-derived CDR1 and CDR2 are MNHEY and SVGAGI. V lost 6 bases to trimming and J lost 0 bases, with 15 bases between them. This CDR3 is built from 15 residues. CDR3 bases: TGTGCCAGCAGCGAGGGGCCGGTTTACTCCTACGAGCAGTACTTC. This codes for CASSEGPVYSYEQYF.

The chain recombines TRBV12-5 with TRBJ1-4, with 10 bases identical to TRBD1. Germline assignment: CDR1 LGHNT and CDR2 FRNRAP. After removal of 1 base from V and 8 bases from J, the junction contained 7 bases not matched to a gene. The CDR3 length is 16 residues. The CDR3 protein is CASGLAPGTGVEKLFF. CDR3 coding DNA: TGTGCTAGTGGTTTGGCCCCCGGGACAGGGGTCGAAAAACTGTTTTTT.

This rearrangement joins TRBV19 to TRBJ1-5; D gene unclear. Germline values: CDR1 LNHDA, CDR2 SQIVND (reference sequence). The CDR3 extends over 16 amino acids. Trimming left V 3 bases short and J 2 bases short, with 14 bases between. The CDR3 reads CASSIYASIGNQPQHF. The CDR3 bases are TGTGCCAGTAGTATCTACGCCTCGATTGGCAATCAGCCCCAGCATTTT.

The chain joins TRBV7-9 to TRBJ1-4; no definite D call. Looked up from germline, CDR1 is SEHNR and CDR2 is FQNEAQ (reference sequence). This CDR3 is 16 amino acids long. V gave up 1 base and J gave up 0 bases, with 9 bases separating them. The CDR3 region is CASSLVPATTNEKLFF. The CDR3 nucleotides are TGTGCCAGCAGCTTAGTGCCCGCGACAACTAATGAAAAACTGTTTTTT.

In its sample, this clone was seen a few times. This chain uses TRBV3-1 (or the pseudogene TRBV3-2) with TRBJ2-7, with 10 bases matching TRBD1. With 6 bases clipped from V and 4 bases from J, the junction kept 3 bases outside the gene matches. In germline, CDR1 is LGHDT, CDR2 YNNKEL (reference sequence). CDR3 length: 13 amino acids. The CDR3 nucleotides read TGTGCCAGCAGACTGGGACAGGGGTACGAGCAGTACTTC. This encodes CASRLGQGYEQYF.

The chain uses TRBV7-6 and TRBJ1-4; a weak D match, TRBD1 (5 bases). Germline V gene data show CDR1 as SGHVS and CDR2 as FNYEAQ. V lost 3 bases and J lost 0, with 17 bases in between. The CDR3 contains 18 residues. In DNA form, the CDR3 reads TGTGCCAGCAGCTTTAGGCCCCGGACAAGTGCAACTAATGAAAAACTGTTTTTT. Its translation: CASSFRPRTSATNEKLFF.

The J gene is TRBJ2-3, the V gene TRBV28, with TRBD2 as a possible D gene (5 bases). This CDR3 contains 14 residues. Trimming took off 1 base at V and 1 base at J, with 6 bases between the two ends. Germline V gene lookup returns CDR1 MDHEN and CDR2 SYDVKM. For the CDR3, the DNA is TGTGCCAGCAGTTTATCCGGGGGCACAGATACGCAGTATTTT. Translated, it gives CASSLSGGTDTQYF.

The V call is TRBV28, the J call TRBJ2-1, with D possibly matching TRBD1 (7 bases). The CDR3 has 14 amino acids. The V gene's germline CDR1 is MDHEN and CDR2 SYDVKM. V lost 8 bases, J lost 9 bases, and 20 bases lay in between. The CDR3 region has the DNA TGTGCCAGCCAGGGGGGTAGATTTCGTGGTGAGCAGTTCTTC. Its protein product is CASQGGRFRGEQFF.

The chain recombines TRBV4-3 with TRBJ2-7, with D possibly being TRBD1 (6 bases). This CDR3 has 14 amino acids. V lost 4 bases to trimming and J lost 2 bases, with 12 bases between them. Looked up from germline, CDR1 is LGHNA and CDR2 is YSLEER. The CDR3 region has the DNA TGCGCCAGCAGCCCCTCCGGGACACCCTACGAGCAGTACTTC. The encoded protein is CASSPSGTPYEQYF.

The J gene is TRBJ1-2, the V gene TRBV6-5; 8 nucleotides align to TRBD1. CDR1 and CDR2 (germline): MNHEY, SVGAGI. Trimming took 5 bases from V and 2 from J; bases not matched to a gene: 4. CDR3 size: 14 residues. CDR3 coding DNA: TGTGCCAGCAGTATACAGGGGGTAAACTATGGCTACACCTTC. It yields the protein CASSIQGVNYGYTF.

The chain links TRBV3-1 (or the pseudogene TRBV3-2) to TRBJ1-3; D is possibly TRBD1 (5 bases). CDR1 and CDR2 (germline): LGHDT, YNNKEL (reference sequence). CDR3 length equals 15 residues. Trimming left V 1 base short and J 0 bases short, with 7 bases between. CDR3 residues: CASSQVGVSGNTIYF. For the CDR3, the DNA is TGTGCCAGCAGCCAAGTGGGGGTCTCTGGAAACACCATATATTTT.

The sample holds a few counts of this clone. The chain recombines TRBV6-6 with TRBJ1-2; perhaps TRBD1 as D (5 bases). The CDR3 sequence is 16 residues long. Trimming removed 0 bases from V and 3 bases from J, with 14 bases in between. Germline V lookup: CDR1 MNHNY, CDR2 SVGAGI (reference sequence). The DNA of the CDR3 is TGTGCCAGCAGTTACTCGATCGGGGGTTCTCACTATGGCTACACCTTC. It specifies CASSYSIGGSHYGYTF.

The CDR3 spells CASSISMDGGGYKNIQYF. The CDR3 bases are TGTGCCAGTAGTATTTCTATGGACGGGGGGGGATACAAAAACATTCAGTACTTC. The V gene is TRBV19, the J gene TRBJ2-4, with TRBD2 matching over 8 bases. V was clipped by 3 bases and J by 3 bases; unmatched bases: 13. CDR3 size: 18 residues. Germline V CDR1 and CDR2: LNHDA, SQIVND (reference sequence).

The chain has TRBV5-1 and TRBJ1-2; 9 bases agree with TRBD1. V dropped 5 bases and J dropped 8; count of bases not matched to a gene: 13. This CDR3 region has 15 residues. Germline V gene lookup returns CDR1 SGHRS and CDR2 YFSETQ. The CDR3 sequence is CASSKGQGLRLGYTF. The CDR3 nucleotides are TGCGCCAGCAGTAAGGGACAGGGTCTTCGTCTGGGCTACACCTTC.

The rearrangement links TRBV6-6 to TRBJ1-1; maybe TRBD1 (6 bases). V gave up 2 bases and J gave up 7 bases, with 14 bases separating them. In germline, CDR1 is MNHNY, CDR2 SVGAGI (reference sequence). This CDR3 has 14 amino acids. The CDR3 reads CASSYPFGQSEAFF. The CDR3 nucleotides read TGTGCCAGCAGTTACCCATTCGGACAGAGTGAAGCTTTCTTT.

The chain links TRBV6-1 to TRBJ1-1, with D possibly TRBD1 on 6 matching bases. Germline V gene lookup returns CDR1 MNHNS and CDR2 SASEGT. The length of the CDR3 is 17 residues. Trimming cost V 2 bases and J 5 bases, with 21 bases left between them. The CDR3 DNA reads TGTGCCAGCAGTGAAAAACGGCTAGCGGGGGCGCGGACTGAAGCTTTCTTT. It is translated as CASSEKRLAGARTEAFF.

The chain couples TRBV30 to TRBJ1-1; tentatively, D is TRBD1 (5 bases). Germline assignment: CDR1 GTSNPN and CDR2 SVGIG (reference sequence). The CDR3 spans 13 residues. Trimming cost V 7 bases and J 5 bases, with 17 bases left between them. CDR3 protein: CASSMGQRTEAFF. In DNA form, the CDR3 reads TGTGCCTCCTCCATGGGGCAAAGGACTGAAGCTTTCTTT.

V usage is TRBV9 and J usage is TRBJ1-2, with D possibly matching TRBD1 (6 bases). The CDR3 length is 14 residues. The V gene's germline CDR1 is SGDLS and CDR2 YYNGEE. Trimming removed 7 bases from V and 4 bases from J, with 17 bases in between. For the CDR3, the DNA is TGTGCCAGCTCCGAGTCCGGGACACCCTATGGCTACACCTTC. Its protein is CASSESGTPYGYTF.

This clone appeared a single time. V gene TRBV19 combines with J gene TRBJ1-1, with TRBD1 identical over 8 bases. With 3 bases clipped from V and 7 bases from J, the junction kept 7 bases outside the gene matches. In germline, CDR1 is LNHDA, CDR2 SQIVND (reference sequence). The CDR3 has 14 residues. This chain's CDR3 is CASSILTGEGEAFF. DNA for the CDR3: TGTGCCAGTAGTATCCTGACAGGGGAAGGTGAAGCTTTCTTT.

This clone was seen a single time. The rearrangement links TRBV19 to TRBJ1-2; D remains ambiguous. The CDR3 runs 11 residues. V was shortened by 6 bases and J by 4 bases, with 6 bases between the two germline ends. In germline, CDR1 is LNHDA, CDR2 SQIVND (reference sequence). The CDR3 DNA reads TGTGCCAGTAGATCACTCTATGGCTACACCTTC. Encoded protein: CASRSLYGYTF.